The T cell receptor (beta chain) described here comes from a study of human T cells and chemical hapten exposure. About the research overall: Variability of per-sample TCR yields stemmed mainly from small differences in pooled library volume.

This CDR3 spans 13 amino acids. Trimming stripped 10 bases from V and 3 bases from J, with 13 bases between. Germline V lookup: CDR1 ENHRY, CDR2 SYGVKD. Unfractionated whole blood was the source of the extracted total RNA. Ten or more counts support this clonotype. Its antigen remains unknown. Points from the study as a whole: DPC sensitization did not alter TCRs above 1 in 1000 frequency.

TCRdb re-derived calls from the 5' RACE reads in MiXCR, one entry per CDR3 protein. The sample has about 81,000 distinct CDR3 sequences; approximately 8% are singletons. This chain joins TRBV10-3 and TRBJ2-1, with a weak D call TRBD2 (5 bases). The sequence was obtained from a male donor in good health. The CDR3 coding sequence is TGTGCCACTGACGCCGAGGGCTACAATGAGCAGTTCTTC. Amino acids: CATDAEGYNEQFF.